Below are 5 T cell receptor beta chains sequenced from a single sample in a study of blood T cell repertoires in COVID-19. Generated by immunoSEQ multiplex PCR, the TCRdb table keeps only in-frame clones and is missing some. The sample shows over 350,000 clones, around 89% of them seen only once. Material for sequencing was PBMCs or T cells enriched from blood (not recorded which). All receptors come from a young woman who had recovered from COVID-19.

Only one count was recorded for this clone. The chain couples TRBV7-3 to TRBJ2-3; 7 bases are a match to TRBD1. CDR3 length equals 15 residues. V lost 3 bases, J lost 2 bases, and 5 bases stayed unmatched. Germline V gene data show CDR1 as SGHTA and CDR2 as FQGTGA. In DNA, the CDR3 is TGTGCCAGCAGCTTGACAGGGCCCCCCACAGATACGCAGTATTTT. As protein: CASSLTGPPTDTQYF.

The chain has TRBV5-6 and TRBJ1-2; TRBD1 agrees at 8 bases. V lost 4 bases and J lost 2; bases outside the gene matches: 7. The CDR3 is 15 residues long. The germline gives CDR1 SGHDT, CDR2 YYEEEE. CDR3 in amino acids: CASSPRGRPNYGYTF. CDR3 DNA sequence: TGTGCCAGCAGCCCCAGGGGGCGACCGAACTATGGCTACACCTTC.

The chain has TRBV29-1 and TRBJ2-2; 8 bases map to TRBD1. Germline CDR1 SQVTM, CDR2 ANQGSEA. Losses at the gene ends were 5 bases for V and 1 base for J; bases not matched to a gene: 9. The CDR3 length is 16 residues. The CDR3, as DNA: TGCAGCGTTCGGGTGACCGGGACAGGGAACACCGGGGAGCTGTTTTTT. Its protein product is CSVRVTGTGNTGELFF.

In regard to this clone: Other DNA variants within this sample encode the same CDR3. This chain links TRBV2 with TRBJ1-1; TRBD1 matches at 8 bases. The CDR3 spans 14 residues. V was clipped by 7 bases and J by 1 base; unmatched bases: 5. Germline-derived CDR1 and CDR2 are SNHLY and FYNNEI. CDR3: CASTRTGGNTEAFF. CDR3 nucleotides: TGTGCCAGCACCAGAACAGGGGGGAACACTGAAGCTTTCTTT.

The chain combines TRBV29-1 with TRBJ1-5; 7 positions agree with TRBD1. Germline lookup yields CDR1 SQVTM and CDR2 ANQGSEA. The CDR3 is 14 residues long. The V segment lost 4 bases and the J segment 5 bases; nucleotides outside the gene matches: 8. The CDR3: CSVGGQGVDQPQHF. As DNA, the CDR3 is TGCAGCGTTGGGGGCCAGGGGGTCGATCAGCCCCAGCATTTT.